The 25 T cell receptor beta chains given below trace back to one sample, sequenced in a study of OX40 agonist ivuxolimab in advanced cancers. The table came from immunoSEQ multiplex PCR; TCRdb's copy has only in-frame clones and leaves some out. The top ten hold around 0.93% of the sample, which has about 72,000 clones, 88% seen once. Source: CD4+ or CD8+ T cells sorted from blood, taken in a trial of the OX40 agonist ivuxolimab. These receptors all stem from an adult with an advanced solid tumor such as melanoma, head and neck, liver or kidney cancer.

The chain recombines TRBV18 with TRBJ1-3; no reliable D call. The V end was cut by 2 bases, the J end by 4 bases, with 9 bases between. Per germline, CDR1 KGHSH and CDR2 LQKENI. The CDR3 consists of 14 residues. The CDR3 DNA reads as TGTGCCAGCTCACCAGGGGAAGCGGGAAACACCATATATTTT. Its translation: CASSPGEAGNTIYF.

In DNA, the CDR3 is TGCGCCAGCAGCCAAATTTTATCCGCAGATACGCAGTATTTT. Translation gives CASSQILSADTQYF. The chain couples TRBV4-3 to TRBJ2-3; D remains ambiguous. The V end was cut by 2 bases, the J end by 4 bases, with 10 bases between. Germline V gene lookup returns CDR1 LGHNA and CDR2 YSLEER. CDR3 length: 14 residues.

The rearrangement uses TRBV6-1 and TRBJ2-1, with a tentative D call TRBD2 (6 bases). Germline V gene lookup returns CDR1 MNHNS and CDR2 SASEGT. There are 14 residues in the CDR3. V was pared by 6 bases and J by 7 bases, with 16 bases between. The CDR3 bases are TGTGCCAGCAGGGGGTGGGGGGATTGGAATGAGCAGTTCTTC. It is translated as CASRGWGDWNEQFF.

The chain is built from TRBV29-1 and TRBJ1-4; weak D call: TRBD1 (5 bases). CDR1 and CDR2 (germline): SQVTM, ANQGSEA. V lost 8 bases, J lost 11 bases, and 12 bases lay in between. The length of the CDR3 is 10 residues. The CDR3 DNA reads TGCAGCTCGGGGCGGTGGAAACTGTTTTTT. Translated: CSSGRWKLFF. The full variable domain, completed using reference TRBV29-1 and TRBJ1-4, is SAVISQKPSRDICQRGTSLTIQCQVDSQVTMMFWYRQQPGQSLTLIATANQGSEATYESGFVIDKFPISRPNLTFSTLTVSNMSPEDSSIYLCSSGRWKLFFGSGTQLSVL.

The genes are TRBV9 and TRBJ1-2; maybe TRBD1 (5 bases). The CDR3 extends over 15 amino acids. The V and J ends lost 0 bases and 5 bases respectively, with 14 bases between them. Germline CDR1 is SGDLS and CDR2 is YYNGEE. The CDR3 region is CASSVAARGGYGYTF. CDR3 nucleotide sequence: TGTGCCAGCAGCGTAGCTGCGAGGGGCGGATATGGCTACACCTTC.

J is TRBJ2-5 and V is TRBV5-1; D is ambiguous. V was cut by 0 bases and J by 5 bases, with 5 bases left in between. CDR3 length: 12 amino acids. Germline V gene lookup returns CDR1 SGHRS and CDR2 YFSETQ. CDR3 region: CASSLDRETQYF. CDR3 sequence (DNA): TGCGCCAGCAGCTTGGATCGTGAGACCCAGTACTTC.

V usage is TRBV6-4 and J usage is TRBJ1-3; 8 positions match TRBD1. J gave up 8 bases and V 6 bases, and 12 bases lay outside the gene matches. This CDR3 is 15 amino acids long. Germline V gene lookup returns CDR1 MRHNA and CDR2 SNTAGT. DNA for the CDR3: TGTGCCAGCAGGGAGGCAGGGGGCAGTGGGGACACCATATATTTT. Amino acids: CASREAGGSGDTIYF.

This clone came up a few times. This chain connects TRBV5-6 to TRBJ1-1, with a possible D match to TRBD1 (5 bases). Germline-derived CDR1 and CDR2 are SGHDT and YYEEEE. The CDR3 has 13 amino acids. The germline V and J ends were trimmed by 3 bases and 10 bases, with 16 bases remaining between them. Written as DNA, the CDR3 is TGTGCCAGCAGCTCGAGTGTGGGACGGGTAGCTTTCTTT. Its translation: CASSSSVGRVAFF.

Turning to this clone: Other DNA sequences in the sample encode the same CDR3. This chain links TRBV29-1 with TRBJ1-2; no clear D. V lost 4 bases to trimming and J lost 5 bases, with 8 bases between them. The length of the CDR3 is 11 residues. Germline CDR1 reads SQVTM; CDR2 reads ANQGSEA. CDR3 in amino acids: CSVGGAYGYTF. CDR3 sequence (DNA): TGCAGCGTTGGGGGTGCGTATGGCTACACCTTC.

This chain links TRBV7-8 with TRBJ1-2; 7 nucleotides line up with TRBD1. Germline V gene data show CDR1 as SGHVS and CDR2 as FQNEAQ. The CDR3 has 16 residues. After removal of 5 bases from V and 8 bases from J, the junction contained 17 bases not matched to a gene. The CDR3 region has the DNA TGTGCCAGCAGCCATCATTCGCCGGACAGGCTTGAAGGCTACACCTTC. It translates to CASSHHSPDRLEGYTF.

The V and J genes are TRBV4-1 and TRBJ1-6; tentative D call: TRBD1 (6 bases). Trimming left V 0 bases short and J 0 bases short, with 12 bases between. Germline V gene data show CDR1 as MGHRA and CDR2 as YSYEKL. CDR3 length: 18 residues. The CDR3 reads CASSQDATGFSYNSPLHF. CDR3 coding DNA: TGCGCCAGCAGCCAAGATGCTACAGGGTTCTCCTATAATTCACCCCTCCACTTT.

The count of this clone is one. CDR3 sequence: CASSRLTGESEKLFF. The CDR3, as DNA: TGCGCCAGCAGCCGATTAACAGGGGAGAGTGAAAAACTGTTTTTT. This chain connects TRBV5-1 to TRBJ1-4; 7 bases fit TRBD1. This CDR3 spans 15 amino acids. Trimming at V came to 4 bases and at J to 7 bases, leaving 10 bases not matched to a gene. Germline V gene sequence: CDR1 SGHRS, CDR2 YFSETQ.

V usage is TRBV5-1 and J usage is TRBJ2-2; 10 bases fit TRBD2. Trimming took 2 bases from V and 5 from J; bases not matched to a gene: 6. The CDR3 length is 16 residues. Germline V CDR1 and CDR2: SGHRS, YFSETQ. The DNA for the CDR3 is TGCGCCAGCAGCTTTAGCGGGAGGCGACGAACCGGGGAGCTGTTTTTT. Its translation: CASSFSGRRRTGELFF.

V usage is TRBV6-1 and J usage is TRBJ2-7, with 10 positions matching TRBD1. V trimming: 0 bases; J trimming: 6 bases; junction bases outside the gene matches: 5. Per the germline V gene, CDR1 is MNHNS and CDR2 is SASEGT. CDR3 length equals 15 residues. CDR3: CASSEAGTGVGEQYF. The DNA of the CDR3 is TGTGCCAGCAGTGAAGCCGGGACAGGGGTGGGCGAGCAGTACTTC.

The chain is built from TRBV7-8 and TRBJ1-4, with D possibly matching TRBD1 (5 bases). Trimming removed 5 bases from V and 5 bases from J, with 15 bases in between. The CDR3 extends over 15 amino acids. Germline CDR1 is SGHVS and CDR2 is FQNEAQ. CDR3 sequence reads: CASSGHRLSNEKLFF. CDR3 bases: TGTGCCAGCAGCGGACACCGCCTCTCAAATGAAAAACTGTTTTTT.

This chain links TRBV7-9 with TRBJ2-7; 7 nucleotides align to TRBD1. Per germline, CDR1 SEHNR and CDR2 FQNEAQ (reference sequence). The V gene end was trimmed by 2 bases and the J gene end by 3 bases; junction bases not matched to a gene: 4. The CDR3 is made up of 14 amino acids. CDR3 loop: CASSLTGAYYEQYF. CDR3 DNA: TGTGCCAGCAGCTTAACAGGGGCCTACTACGAGCAGTACTTC.

The rearrangement joins TRBV19 to TRBJ2-7, with 9 bases aligning to TRBD2. Germline CDR1 is LNHDA and CDR2 is SQIVND (reference sequence). CDR3 size: 15 residues. Germline trimming cut 3 bases from V and 2 bases from J; bases unmatched to any gene: 5. CDR3 residues: CASSIQGLAAYEQYF. The CDR3 bases are TGTGCCAGTAGTATTCAGGGACTAGCCGCCTACGAGCAGTACTTC.

This clone was detected only a few times. The rearrangement joins TRBV18 to TRBJ2-5; TRBD1 matches at 9 bases. Germline CDR1 and CDR2: KGHSH and LQKENI. After removal of 3 bases from V and 3 bases from J, the junction contained 2 bases not matched to a gene. This CDR3 has 14 amino acids. The CDR3 sequence: CASSPDRGKETQYF. The CDR3 nucleotides read TGTGCCAGCTCACCGGACAGGGGAAAAGAGACCCAGTACTTC. The full variable domain, rest sourced from reference TRBV18 and TRBJ2-5, is NAGVMQNPRHLVRRRGQEARLRCSPMKGHSHVYWYRQLPEEGLKFMVYLQKENIIDESGMPKERFSAEFPKEGPSILRIQQVVRGDSAAYFCASSPDRGKETQYFGPGTRLLVL.

The chain is built from TRBV7-6 and TRBJ2-5; weak D call: TRBD2 (7 bases). Germline V lookup: CDR1 SGHVS, CDR2 FNYEAQ. The CDR3 length is 15 residues. Trimming shortened V by 2 bases and J by 5 bases, and 15 bases separated the two germline ends. The CDR3 DNA reads TGTGCCAGCAGCTTACAAGGGGGGGGAGAGGAGACCCAGTACTTC. Protein sequence: CASSLQGGGEETQYF.

The chain uses TRBV5-1 and TRBJ2-3, with 7 bases that match TRBD1. V shed 0 bases, J shed 1 base, and the junction held 8 bases outside the gene matches. The CDR3 covers 17 residues. Germline V gives CDR1 SGHRS, CDR2 YFSETQ. The CDR3 DNA reads TGCGCCAGCAGCTTGGCACCAGGGGGAATGGGCACAGATACGCAGTATTTT. It encodes CASSLAPGGMGTDTQYF.

The CDR3 DNA reads as TGTGCCAGTAGTACCCGGGACAGGGCTTACGAGCAGTACTTC. This encodes CASSTRDRAYEQYF. The V gene is TRBV19, the J gene TRBJ2-7, with 9 positions matching TRBD1. V shed 4 bases and J 4 bases; nucleotides not matched to a gene: 5. Germline CDR1 and CDR2: LNHDA and SQIVND (reference sequence). The CDR3 consists of 14 residues.

V gene TRBV19 combines with J gene TRBJ2-7, with 9 bases aligning to TRBD2. Unmatched junction bases numbered 12, after V lost 7 bases and J lost 2 bases. The CDR3 runs 16 residues. Germline V lookup: CDR1 LNHDA, CDR2 SQIVND (reference sequence). The CDR3 region has the DNA TGTGCCAGTACCTCCGTCGGGCTAGCGGGGACCTACGAGCAGTACTTC. This translates into CASTSVGLAGTYEQYF.

This clone was observed a single time. A read error may produce the germline difference seen at one junction end. CDR3 bases: TGTGCCAGCAAGGGACCGGATAATGAGCGGTTCTTC. Protein sequence: CASKGPDNERFF. V and J are TRBV2 and TRBJ2-1, with D possibly being TRBD1 or TRBD2 (5 bases each). Per germline, CDR1 SNHLY and CDR2 FYNNEI. The CDR3 runs 12 residues.

This clone was picked up one time. The chain links TRBV6-5 to TRBJ2-7, with TRBD1 identical over 11 bases. The CDR3 sequence is 13 residues long. J gave up 6 bases and V 10 bases, and 8 bases lay outside the gene matches. The germline gives CDR1 MNHEY, CDR2 SVGAGI. CDR3 in amino acids: CATLGQGAIEQYF. The CDR3, as DNA: TGTGCCACCCTCGGACAGGGGGCGATCGAGCAGTACTTC.

This clone was found once. This sequence joins TRBV18 and TRBJ2-7; D perhaps matches TRBD1 (6 bases). The V gene's germline CDR1 is KGHSH and CDR2 LQKENI. Trimming cost V 3 bases and J 5 bases, with 14 bases left between them. CDR3 length: 14 amino acids. The CDR3 bases are TGTGCCAGCTCACCGGGGGCGAGGTATCACGAGCAGTACTTC. Amino acid sequence: CASSPGARYHEQYF.